Listed below are T cell receptor beta chains from one sample, sequenced in a study of cytomegalovirus exposure and HLA in healthy donors. The assay was immunoSEQ multiplex PCR, and TCRdb's table has in-frame clones only and misses some. The table has 100,000 to 150,000 clones, 74% seen once. Sequenced: PBMCs. The source of these receptors is a man between 35 and 55 years old in good health and CMV-seropositive. CDR3s leave out the opening cysteine and the closing phenylalanine or tryptophan.

TRBV28 | ASSFRGPNYGYT
TRBV6-5 | ASSSDRGRYEQY
TRBV6-5 | ASSQWTDAYEQY
TRBV28 | ASTPSDNSYNEQF
TRBV15 | AIQGTDFRETQY
TRBV6-5 | ASSYSGGNYGYT
TRBV15 | ATSRTTYNEQF
TRBV5-4 | ASSTRQGNYEQY
TRBV7-2 | ASSSPRVGSYEQY
TRBV25-1 | ASSQPGQGIGDTQY
TRBV5-1 | ASSRANTGELF
TRBV6-5 | ASRAAGTDTQY
TRBV7-9 | ASSPSGVEQF
TRBV7-9 | SSSSQGGIYNEQF
TRBV19 | ASSDPRDRNTEAF
TRBV9 | ASSSRGVGGIYEQY
TRBV14 | ASSQDLRVGETQY
TRBV10-2 | ASSESTDRRFSPLH
TRBV15 | ATSIKRDSYEQY
TRBV11-3 | ASSQSGQNYNEQF
TRBV27 | ASSLGAEGANVLT
TRBV6-5 | ASREGVNQPQH
TRBV9 | ASSVGTANTDTQY
TRBV19 | ASRTGYLTEAF
TRBV7-6 | ASSRQGYEQF
TRBV10-3 | AISELGRGYQETQY
TRBV5-1 | ASSLAGQEGQPQH
TRBV7-8 | ASSPPGTVNTGELF
TRBV27 | ASSAWGAGANVLT
TRBV7-9 | ASSLAGAHGNTIY
TRBV29-1 | SVGAGVTNTGELF
TRBV27 | ASSFRTSGSLDEQY
TRBV27 | ASSSWTSGSSGELF
TRBV30 | AWSVPGRDYGYT
TRBV28 | ASSLPGTSGSIQY
TRBV29-1 | SEAGGFGEQF
TRBV4-1 | ASSISGDFPADTQY
TRBV5-4 | ASSPGQGSGEQY
TRBV6-6 | ASNYPSGTNTGELF
TRBV27 | ASRRTGNEAF
TRBV27 | ASRPSGTYEQY
TRBV7-9 | ASSFTGSSGANVLT
TRBV10-3 | AISEGQAVYEQY
TRBV19 | ASSSFRDTITEAF
TRBV10-2 | ASSDPGTSGINEQF
TRBV7-8 | ASSSTRDTLNTEAF
TRBV19 | ASSSGTYNYGYT
TRBV6-6 | ASTRDGLAGKDEQF
TRBV30 | AWGGAYTDTQY
TRBV7-8 | ASSLVSNNEQF
TRBV5-5 | ASSFPYQETQY
TRBV12-2 | ASRAGQGAGGYT